This T cell receptor beta chain was retrieved from a study of T-cell memory formation after mild COVID-19. Study-wide context: TCR clusters mostly belonged to single donors.

As regards this clonotype: Antigen unknown.

Study outcomes and limitations: Among clones contracting day 15 to 85, CD4/CD8 was balanced, whereas later expanders leaned CD4+.

Amplification by 5'RACE using constant-segment primers produced TCR alpha and TCR beta cDNA libraries that carried sample barcodes and UMIs. TCRdb independently ran MiXCR on the 5' RACE reads; one entry per CDR3 protein. The repertoire consists of about 430,000 distinct CDR3 sequences, with 20% to 25% occurring once and the leading ten covering 8.5% to 9%. V lost 1 base and J lost 6, with 15 bases in between. CDR1 and CDR2 (germline): DFQATT, SNEGSKA (reference sequence). This CDR3 spans 14 amino acids. The sequencing sample was made of PBMCs or a T cell subset sorted from them (not recorded which). This clonotype originated in an adult woman who had mild COVID-19 (a few samples of this study predate the infection). Cell type and time point are not known. The chain recombines TRBV20-1 with TRBJ1-1, with unresolved D. CDR3 nucleotide sequence: TGCAGTGCTAGAGGCGGTGACATAGGTCCTGAAGCTTTCTTT. It codes for CSARGGDIGPEAFF.